These 13 T cell receptor beta chains were all obtained from the same sample, sequenced in a study of cytomegalovirus exposure and HLA in healthy donors (dated by TCRdb to 2017 to 2019). To prepare the library, the immunoSEQ multiplex PCR assay was applied. For the multiplex PCR, a mixture combining 60 forward primers for TCR Vbeta segments and 13 reverse primers for TCR Jbeta segments was used. Here the immuneACCESS table is served through TCRdb, limited to in-frame sequences with V and J called. Missing clones are a known gap in these copies; in checked studies unresolved V genes cover under half, and the rest lacks a known reason. The sample records roughly 120,000 clones, roughly two thirds of which are singletons. The top ten clonotypes cover 1.6% of the sample. Input material: PBMCs. The receptors were sampled from a man between 25 and 39 years old in good health and CMV-seropositive.

V usage is TRBV7-8 and J usage is TRBJ1-2, with 9 bases that match TRBD1. In germline, CDR1 is SGHVS, CDR2 FQNEAQ. There are 13 residues in the CDR3. The V segment lost 8 bases and the J segment 4 bases; nucleotides outside the gene matches: 5. CDR3 protein: CASGGQGRYGYTF. DNA for the CDR3: TGTGCCAGCGGTGGACAGGGGCGCTATGGCTACACCTTC.

V and J are TRBV5-1 and TRBJ2-1; possible D gene TRBD1, 6 bases. The CDR3 sequence is 15 residues long. Trimming removed 4 bases from V and 0 bases from J, with 11 bases in between. Germline CDR1 SGHRS, CDR2 YFSETQ. CDR3 protein: CASSGQGSSYNEQFF. The CDR3 DNA reads as TGCGCCAGCAGCGGGCAGGGGAGCTCCTACAATGAGCAGTTCTTC.

The chain has TRBV13 and TRBJ2-1, with TRBD1 as a possible D gene (6 bases). V dropped 4 bases and J dropped 2 bases, with 15 bases sitting between them. Per germline, CDR1 PRHDT and CDR2 FYEKMQ (reference sequence). The CDR3 totals 16 residues. CDR3 region: CASSCLTGAPYNEQFF. The CDR3, as DNA: TGTGCCAGCAGCTGCCTGACAGGAGCCCCCTACAATGAGCAGTTCTTC. Using reference TRBV13 and TRBJ2-1 for the parts outside the CDR3, the full variable domain is AAGVIQSPRHLIKEKRETATLKCYPIPRHDTVYWYQQGPGQDPQFLISFYEKMQSDKGSIPDRFSAQQFSDYHSELNMSSLELGDSALYFCASSCLTGAPYNEQFFGPGTRLTVL.

The J gene is TRBJ2-5, the V gene TRBV6-5; 10 bases match TRBD1. The CDR3 covers 14 residues. In germline, CDR1 is MNHEY, CDR2 SVGAGI. The trim removed 7 bases at V and 4 bases at J, leaving 6 bases unmatched. For the CDR3, the DNA is TGTGCCAGCACCCCCCGGACAGGGGGAGAGACCCAGTACTTC. It is translated as CASTPRTGGETQYF.

The chain couples TRBV6-5 to TRBJ2-7; possibly TRBD1 for D (5 bases). Germline V gene sequence: CDR1 MNHEY, CDR2 SVGAGI. V dropped 6 bases and J dropped 5 bases, with 17 bases sitting between them. This CDR3 region has 14 residues. This chain's CDR3 is CASRQAGYTHEQYF. CDR3 sequence (DNA): TGTGCCAGCAGACAAGCAGGGTACACTCACGAGCAGTACTTC.

The chain recombines TRBV7-2 with TRBJ2-7; D perhaps matches TRBD2 (6 bases). Looked up from germline, CDR1 is SGHTA and CDR2 is FQGNSA. The V and J ends lost 3 bases and 6 bases respectively, with 18 bases between them. The CDR3 extends over 15 amino acids. CDR3 amino acids: CASSLTTGGWGEQYF. CDR3 DNA sequence: TGTGCCAGCAGCTTGACCACCGGAGGGTGGGGCGAGCAGTACTTC. Full variable domain (outside the CDR3, taken from reference TRBV7-2 and TRBJ2-7): GAGVSQSPSNKVTEKGKDVELRCDPISGHTALYWYRQSLGQGLEFLIYFQGNSAPDKSGLPSDRFSAERTGGSVSTLTIQRTQQEDSAVYLCASSLTTGGWGEQYFGPGTRLTVT.

This sequence joins TRBV28 and TRBJ2-7, with 8 positions matching TRBD2. CDR3 length: 18 residues. Germline V gene lookup returns CDR1 MDHEN and CDR2 SYDVKM. With 5 bases clipped from V and 2 bases from J, the junction kept 17 bases outside the gene matches. The CDR3, as DNA: TGTGCCAGCAGTCCCACCCTTCCACCAGCGGGGGTACCCTACGAGCAGTACTTC. Translating it yields CASSPTLPPAGVPYEQYF.

The rearrangement joins TRBV7-2 to TRBJ1-2; D is perhaps TRBD1 (5 bases). Germline values: CDR1 SGHTA, CDR2 FQGNSA. The CDR3 runs 14 residues. Trimming left V 1 base short and J 3 bases short, with 9 bases between. The CDR3 loop is CASSLVGADYGYTF. The CDR3 region has the DNA TGTGCCAGCAGCTTAGTAGGGGCCGACTATGGCTACACCTTC.

The rearrangement links TRBV7-6 to TRBJ2-2, with TRBD1 identical over 9 bases. The CDR3 runs to 16 residues. The germline V gene has CDR1 SGHVS and CDR2 FNYEAQ. The V segment lost 5 bases and the J segment 3 bases; nucleotides outside the gene matches: 7. The CDR3 bases are TGTGCCAGCAGCCGTACAGGGGGCCGGGACACCGGGGAGCTGTTTTTT. Translated, it gives CASSRTGGRDTGELFF.

In nucleotides, the CDR3 is TGCGCCAGCAGCCCTCGTGGCGGGCAGTCGGATTCACCCCTCCACTTT. This sequence encodes CASSPRGGQSDSPLHF. V gene TRBV5-1 combines with J gene TRBJ1-6; D unclear. The length of the CDR3 is 16 residues. Germline values: CDR1 SGHRS, CDR2 YFSETQ. V was trimmed by 4 bases and J by 8 bases, leaving 19 bases between them.

The genes are TRBV27 and TRBJ1-6; D is perhaps TRBD1 (6 bases). The CDR3 consists of 14 residues. Germline CDR1 is MNHEY and CDR2 is SMNVEV (reference sequence). Trimming removed 8 bases from V and 8 bases from J, with 16 bases in between. The CDR3 sequence: CASGLQGRDSPLHF. CDR3 DNA sequence: TGTGCCAGCGGATTGCAGGGGAGGGATTCACCCCTCCACTTT.

The J gene is TRBJ1-1, the V gene TRBV7-2; 8 bases fit TRBD1. The CDR3 has 15 residues. Trimming took 1 base from V and 4 from J; bases not matched to a gene: 5. Germline V gene data show CDR1 as SGHTA and CDR2 as FQGNSA. Here the CDR3 reads CASSLGDRGSTEAFF. As DNA, the CDR3 is TGTGCCAGCAGCTTAGGAGACAGGGGAAGCACTGAAGCTTTCTTT.

This chain joins TRBV6-4 and TRBJ2-1, with 8 bases aligning to TRBD2. There are 15 residues in the CDR3. V was clipped by 4 bases and J by 1 base; unmatched bases: 3. Per the germline V gene, CDR1 is MRHNA and CDR2 is SNTAGT. This chain's CDR3 is CASSAGGESYNEQFF. DNA of the CDR3: TGTGCCAGCAGTGCGGGAGGGGAATCCTACAATGAGCAGTTCTTC.